The 19 T cell receptor beta chains below all came from one sample that was sequenced in a study of blood T cell repertoires in COVID-19. Some clones are missing from TCRdb's copy, which holds only in-frame ones; the method was immunoSEQ multiplex PCR. Here the sample spans about 46,000 clones, approximately 86% being singletons. Sequenced sample: PBMCs or T cells enriched from blood (not recorded which). These receptors were collected from a woman in her forties or fifties who had recovered from COVID-19.

The V call is TRBV6-2 or TRBV6-3, the J call TRBJ1-4, with D unresolved. The V end was cut by 6 bases, the J end by 5 bases, with 10 bases between. The germline gives CDR1 MNHEY, CDR2 SVGEGT. CDR3 length: 13 amino acids. The CDR3 is CASSNRENEKLFF. Written as DNA, the CDR3 is TGTGCCAGCAGCAACCGGGAAAATGAAAAACTGTTTTTT.

The V and J genes are TRBV19 and TRBJ2-7; D possibly corresponds to TRBD1 (6 bases). This CDR3 spans 14 amino acids. Per germline, CDR1 LNHDA and CDR2 SQIVND (reference sequence). Trimming pared 5 bases from V and 3 bases from J, leaving 14 bases between. The CDR3 bases are TGTGCCAGTAGTCCACGGACAGAAGGCTACGAGCAGTACTTC. Translating gives CASSPRTEGYEQYF.

The J gene is TRBJ1-1, the V gene TRBV5-6; TRBD1 agrees at 11 bases. V gave up 3 bases and J gave up 5 bases; unmatched junction bases: 6. The germline V gene has CDR1 SGHDT and CDR2 YYEEEE. The CDR3 totals 15 residues. The CDR3 region has the DNA TGTGCCAGCAGCTCCGGGACAGGGGGTAGGACTGAAGCTTTCTTT. Its translation is CASSSGTGGRTEAFF.

The rearrangement links TRBV5-1 to TRBJ2-1, with TRBD1 matching 12 bases. The CDR3 runs 15 residues. Germline assignment: CDR1 SGHRS and CDR2 YFSETQ. The V and J ends lost 2 bases and 10 bases, in that order; junction bases with no gene match: 7. This chain's CDR3 is CASSFSGTGGLEQFF. CDR3 DNA: TGCGCCAGCAGCTTCTCCGGGACAGGGGGCTTAGAGCAGTTCTTC.

This chain links TRBV28 with TRBJ2-1; 12 bases align to TRBD2. The CDR3 length is 13 residues. The germline V gene encodes CDR1 MDHEN and CDR2 SYDVKM. Losses at the gene ends were 7 bases for V and 9 bases for J; bases not matched to a gene: 4. The CDR3 DNA reads as TGTGCCAGCAAACTAGCGGGAGGTGGTGAGCAGTTCTTC. Amino acid sequence: CASKLAGGGEQFF.

This clone was seen once. This sequence joins TRBV18 and TRBJ2-5; 9 bases are shared with TRBD2. V gave up 3 bases and J gave up 3 bases; unmatched junction bases: 2. The CDR3 is 14 amino acids. Germline V lookup: CDR1 KGHSH, CDR2 LQKENI. CDR3 sequence: CASSPRTSEETQYF. CDR3 in DNA: TGTGCCAGCTCACCTAGGACTAGCGAAGAGACCCAGTACTTC. The whole variable domain, remainder taken from reference TRBV18 and TRBJ2-5, is NAGVMQNPRHLVRRRGQEARLRCSPMKGHSHVYWYRQLPEEGLKFMVYLQKENIIDESGMPKERFSAEFPKEGPSILRIQQVVRGDSAAYFCASSPRTSEETQYFGPGTRLLVL.

The count of this clone is one. The gene calls are TRBV6-5 and TRBJ1-5, with D hard to call. The germline gives CDR1 MNHEY, CDR2 SVGAGI. The CDR3 covers 12 residues. The V end was cut by 8 bases, the J end by 3 bases, with 8 bases between. For the CDR3, the DNA is TGTGCCAGCGGCCCATACAATCAGCCCCAGCATTTT. It codes for CASGPYNQPQHF.

The V and J genes are TRBV28 and TRBJ1-4; the D gene is possibly TRBD1 (5 bases). This CDR3 spans 14 amino acids. CDR1 is MDHEN and CDR2 is SYDVKM in the germline V gene. The ends were cut back, 6 bases at V and 12 bases at J, with 20 bases in the middle. In nucleotides, the CDR3 is TGTGCCAGCAGCCCTAGCGGGGCATGGAGAGAACTGTTTTTT. Its translation: CASSPSGAWRELFF.

The chain carries TRBV19 and TRBJ2-1; tentatively, D is TRBD1 (5 bases). The CDR3 extends over 14 amino acids. V shed 3 bases and J shed 5 bases, with 11 bases lying between them. Germline V gene lookup returns CDR1 LNHDA and CDR2 SQIVND (reference sequence). The CDR3 sequence is CASSIGAGNNEQFF. CDR3 bases: TGTGCCAGTAGTATTGGGGCAGGGAACAATGAGCAGTTCTTC.

The gene calls are TRBV15 and TRBJ2-7, with TRBD2 as a possible D gene (6 bases). Trimming removed 3 bases from V and 4 bases from J, with 19 bases in between. The CDR3 spans 16 residues. Germline values: CDR1 LNHNV, CDR2 YYDKDF (reference sequence). Written as DNA, the CDR3 is TGTGCCACCAGCAGGGAATCGGGAGTAGCAGGGTACGAGCAGTACTTC. Translation gives CATSRESGVAGYEQYF. The entire variable domain, with the rest obtained from reference TRBV15 and TRBJ2-7, is as follows: DAMVIQNPRYQVTQFGKPVTLSCSQTLNHNVMYWYQQKSSQAPKLLFHYYDKDFNNEADTPDNFQSRRPNTSFCFLDIRSPGLGDTAMYLCATSRESGVAGYEQYFGPGTRLTVT.

The CDR3 DNA is TGTGCCAGCAGCCAAGATTCTCGGAGGCTATCGGGATACAATGAGCAGTTCTTC. This codes for CASSQDSRRLSGYNEQFF. The rearrangement links TRBV4-2 to TRBJ2-1, with D tentatively TRBD2 (5 bases). This CDR3 is 18 amino acids long. V was shortened by 0 bases and J by 4 bases, with 19 bases between the two germline ends. CDR1 LGHNA and CDR2 YNFKEQ come from the germline V gene.

The rearrangement joins TRBV7-2 to TRBJ2-7; TRBD2 matches 8 bases. The ends lost 0 bases at V and 2 bases at J; junction bases unmatched: 0. CDR3 length equals 14 residues. The germline V gene encodes CDR1 SGHTA and CDR2 FQGNSA. As DNA, the CDR3 is TGTGCCAGCAGCTTAGCGGGACTAGCCTACGAGCAGTACTTC. This gives the protein CASSLAGLAYEQYF.

The chain has TRBV2 and TRBJ2-3; 7 bases agree with TRBD2. With V trimmed by 8 bases and J by 7 bases, 6 bases remained unmatched. Germline assignment: CDR1 SNHLY and CDR2 FYNNEI. CDR3 size: 12 residues. This CDR3 reads CASCRAGNTQYF. Written as DNA, the CDR3 is TGTGCCAGCTGCAGAGCGGGAAATACGCAGTATTTT. Full variable domain (remainder filled in from reference TRBV2 and TRBJ2-3): EPEVTQTPSHQVTQMGQEVILRCVPISNHLYFYWYRQILGQKVEFLVSFYNNEISEKSEIFDDQFSVERPDGSNFTLKIRSTKLEDSAMYFCASCRAGNTQYFGPGTRLTVL.

The count of this clone is one. The chain has TRBV7-2 and TRBJ2-3; TRBD2 agrees at 8 bases. The CDR3 contains 14 residues. The germline V gene has CDR1 SGHTA and CDR2 FQGNSA. V shed 5 bases, J shed 3 bases, and the junction held 4 bases outside the gene matches. CDR3 nucleotide sequence: TGTGCCAGCAGCACGGGACTAGTAACAGATACGCAGTATTTT. Residues: CASSTGLVTDTQYF.

CDR3 sequence reads: CASSLGGTSSYEQYF. CDR3 nucleotide sequence: TGCGCCAGCAGCTTGGGCGGGACGAGCTCCTACGAGCAGTACTTC. This chain links TRBV5-1 with TRBJ2-7, with D perhaps TRBD2 (6 bases). V lost 0 bases and J lost 0, with 10 bases in between. CDR3 length: 15 amino acids. Germline lookup yields CDR1 SGHRS and CDR2 YFSETQ.

The rearrangement uses TRBV28 and TRBJ2-7; 9 bases map to TRBD1. CDR3 length equals 15 residues. CDR1 is MDHEN and CDR2 is SYDVKM in the germline V gene. Trimming cost V 5 bases and J 4 bases; bases outside gene matches: 9. DNA of the CDR3: TGTGCCAGCAGTCACGAAGGGACAGGGATGTACGAGCAGTACTTC. It is translated as CASSHEGTGMYEQYF.

The chain combines TRBV28 with TRBJ1-5; 7 nucleotides agree with TRBD1. Germline V gene data show CDR1 as MDHEN and CDR2 as SYDVKM. This CDR3 is 13 amino acids long. Trimming cost V 8 bases and J 4 bases; bases outside gene matches: 5. CDR3 in amino acids: CASGTARNQPQHF. The CDR3 bases are TGTGCCAGCGGGACAGCCCGTAATCAGCCCCAGCATTTT.

The chain uses TRBV7-2 and TRBJ1-1; D is uncertain. Germline CDR1 and CDR2: SGHTA and FQGNSA. With 3 bases removed from V and 1 base from J, the gap between germline ends came to 9 bases. The CDR3 is 14 residues long. Here the CDR3 DNA reads TGTGCCAGCAGCTTCGCGGTTAAGAACACTGAAGCTTTCTTT. It is translated as CASSFAVKNTEAFF. Full variable domain (rest looked up from reference TRBV7-2 and TRBJ1-1): GAGVSQSPSNKVTEKGKDVELRCDPISGHTALYWYRQSLGQGLEFLIYFQGNSAPDKSGLPSDRFSAERTGGSVSTLTIQRTQQEDSAVYLCASSFAVKNTEAFFGQGTRLTVV.

The chain carries TRBV5-4 and TRBJ2-1; D not certain. Germline V gives CDR1 SGHNT, CDR2 YYREEE (reference sequence). This CDR3 is built from 13 residues. Trimming took 2 bases from V and 8 from J, leaving 11 bases between them. The CDR3 DNA reads TGTGCCAGCAGCTTCAGGCAGAAGGATGAGCAGTTCTTC. Amino acid sequence: CASSFRQKDEQFF.